Listed here are 18 T cell receptor beta chains from one sample, sequenced in a study of T cell responses to AZD1222 COVID-19 vaccine. TCRdb's copy holds only in-frame clones and misses some; the assay was immunoSEQ multiplex PCR. The repertoire holds fewer than 120,000 clones, about nine tenths seen once, with roughly 2.7% in the top ten. Sequencing was performed on peripheral blood, taken 28 days after the second AZD1222 dose. These receptors originate from an adult who received the AZD1222 COVID-19 vaccine.

The chain couples TRBV11-3 to TRBJ2-1; D is unclear. Germline CDR1 reads SGHNT; CDR2 reads YENEEA. The CDR3 covers 13 residues. V was shortened by 0 bases and J by 4 bases, with 4 bases between the two germline ends. In nucleotides, the CDR3 is TGTGCCAGCAGCTTAGATGGGTACAATGAGCAGTTCTTC. This sequence encodes CASSLDGYNEQFF.

The V call is TRBV4-2, the J call TRBJ1-1, with D possibly being TRBD1 (6 bases). The CDR3 covers 15 residues. V gave up 1 base and J gave up 1 base, with 10 bases separating them. Germline V gene lookup returns CDR1 LGHNA and CDR2 YNFKEQ. CDR3 protein: CASSQGTAWNTEAFF. DNA for the CDR3: TGTGCCAGCAGCCAAGGGACAGCCTGGAACACTGAAGCTTTCTTT.

The rearrangement links TRBV6-4 to TRBJ2-3; a weak D match, TRBD1 (5 bases). The V end was cut by 0 bases, the J end by 3 bases, with 7 bases between. The germline gives CDR1 MRHNA, CDR2 SNTAGT. CDR3 length equals 14 residues. CDR3: CASSDSAGTDTQYF. The CDR3 region has the DNA TGTGCCAGCAGTGACTCGGCAGGGACAGATACGCAGTATTTT.

V gene TRBV7-6 combines with J gene TRBJ1-4; D perhaps matches TRBD1 (6 bases). Germline loops: CDR1 SGHVS, CDR2 FNYEAQ. The CDR3 sequence is 16 residues long. The V and J ends lost 5 bases and 7 bases respectively, with 20 bases between them. DNA of the CDR3: TGTGCCAGCAGCGCCAGGGGAGGAGGGATTGGTGAAAAACTGTTTTTT. It yields the protein CASSARGGGIGEKLFF.

CDR3 in DNA: TGCGCCAGCAGCTTGGCCAGCGCAGATACGCAGTATTTT. Translated, it gives CASSLASADTQYF. This chain joins TRBV5-1 and TRBJ2-3; D is uncertain. Trimming shortened V by 0 bases and J by 4 bases, and 6 bases separated the two germline ends. Per germline, CDR1 SGHRS and CDR2 YFSETQ. The CDR3 length is 13 residues.

This rearrangement joins TRBV5-1 to TRBJ2-5; TRBD1 matches 7 bases. The germline V gene encodes CDR1 SGHRS and CDR2 YFSETQ. The CDR3 runs to 15 residues. With V trimmed by 4 bases and J by 1 base, 7 bases remained unmatched. CDR3 sequence: CASSTLGQPQETQYF. In DNA form, the CDR3 reads TGCGCCAGCAGCACCCTGGGACAGCCCCAAGAGACCCAGTACTTC.

The chain is built from TRBV7-2 and TRBJ1-1; D is possibly TRBD1 (5 bases). Germline-derived CDR1 and CDR2 are SGHTA and FQGNSA. There are 16 residues in the CDR3. The V end lost 3 bases, the J end lost 1 base, and 15 bases lay between the germline ends. CDR3 amino acids: CASSLMGGGTNTEAFF. The CDR3 bases are TGTGCCAGCAGCTTGATGGGGGGGGGAACGAACACTGAAGCTTTCTTT.

Comments on this clone: A read error may produce the germline difference seen at one junction end. The V call is TRBV19, the J call TRBJ1-1; no clear D. Germline CDR1 and CDR2: LNHDA and SQIVND (reference sequence). This CDR3 has 13 residues. The CDR3 nucleotides read TGTGCCAGTAGTCACCAGACGAACAGTGAAGCTTTCTTT. Translation: CASSHQTNSEAFF.

This chain joins TRBV18 and TRBJ1-3, with a tentative D call TRBD1 (5 bases). CDR1 is KGHSH, CDR2 LQKENI, per germline. Trimming removed 3 bases from V and 0 bases from J, with 12 bases in between. This CDR3 is 16 amino acids long. The CDR3 DNA is TGTGCCAGCTCACCCAGTACGGACAACTCTGGAAACACCATATATTTT. This translates into CASSPSTDNSGNTIYF.

CDR3 bases: TGTGCCAGCAGGTTCGGGCCCGGGGAGCTGTTTTTT. This sequence encodes CASRFGPGELFF. This chain links TRBV13 with TRBJ2-2; D uncertain. Germline CDR1 and CDR2: PRHDT and FYEKMQ (reference sequence). With 6 bases removed from V and 6 bases from J, the gap between germline ends came to 8 bases. This CDR3 region has 12 residues. Based on the CDR3 plus reference TRBV13 and TRBJ2-2, the full variable domain is AAGVIQSPRHLIKEKRETATLKCYPIPRHDTVYWYQQGPGQDPQFLISFYEKMQSDKGSIPDRFSAQQFSDYHSELNMSSLELGDSALYFCASRFGPGELFFGEGSRLTVL.

This chain connects TRBV3-1 (or the pseudogene TRBV3-2) to TRBJ2-3; 8 nucleotides match TRBD1. The ends lost 4 bases at V and 4 bases at J; junction bases unmatched: 7. Germline CDR1 reads LGHDT; CDR2 reads YNNKEL (reference sequence). This CDR3 is built from 15 residues. In DNA form, the CDR3 reads TGTGCCAGCAGCCCGACCGGGACAGGCCCAGATACGCAGTATTTT. Its translation is CASSPTGTGPDTQYF.

A word on this clone: A junction boundary mismatches the germline segment, possibly from a read error. The genes are TRBV5-1 and TRBJ2-2, with 9 bases identical to TRBD2. The length of the CDR3 is 16 residues. Germline CDR1 is SGHRS and CDR2 is YFSETQ. The DNA of the CDR3 is TGCGCCAGCAGCTTGGATGGACTAGCGTACACCGGGGAGCTGCCCTTT. It codes for CASSLDGLAYTGELPF.

The chain links TRBV4-3 to TRBJ1-3; D unclear. Trimming cost V 0 bases and J 4 bases, with 4 bases left between them. CDR1 is LGHNA, CDR2 YSLEER, per germline. CDR3 length: 13 amino acids. The CDR3 sequence is CASSQDMGNTIYF. CDR3 sequence (DNA): TGCGCCAGCAGCCAAGACATGGGAAACACCATATATTTT.

V is TRBV7-4 and J is TRBJ2-1; D gene uncertain. In germline, CDR1 is SGHVT, CDR2 SQSDAQ. Trimming cost V 7 bases and J 12 bases, with 16 bases left between them. The CDR3 sequence is 12 residues long. DNA of the CDR3: TGTGCCAGCACCACTTTCAAGGAGTCGCAGTTCTTC. Translating gives CASTTFKESQFF.

The V and J genes are TRBV12-3 or TRBV12-4 and TRBJ1-4, with D unresolved. V dropped 5 bases and J dropped 0 bases, with 4 bases sitting between them. The CDR3 loop spans 13 amino acids. CDR3 region: CASSITTNEKLFF. CDR3 DNA sequence: TGTGCCAGCAGTATTACAACTAATGAAAAACTGTTTTTT.

This chain uses TRBV7-6 with TRBJ1-5; a possible D gene is TRBD1 (6 bases). Germline CDR1 reads SGHVS; CDR2 reads FNYEAQ. The CDR3 is 14 amino acids. The V and J ends lost 1 base and 7 bases respectively, with 11 bases between them. The CDR3 is CASSLVAGVQPQHF. The CDR3 nucleotides are TGTGCCAGCAGCTTAGTGGCAGGGGTCCAGCCCCAGCATTTT.

The chain joins TRBV9 to TRBJ2-3, with D perhaps matching TRBD2 (5 bases). This CDR3 spans 14 amino acids. V lost 4 bases to trimming and J lost 2 bases, with 11 bases between them. Per the germline V gene, CDR1 is SGDLS and CDR2 is YYNGEE. The CDR3 bases are TGTGCCAGCAGCCCCGGACTGAACACAGATACGCAGTATTTT. This gives the protein CASSPGLNTDTQYF.

The V and J genes are TRBV7-9 and TRBJ1-2; tentatively, D is TRBD1 (5 bases). The CDR3 covers 14 residues. In germline, CDR1 is SEHNR, CDR2 FQNEAQ (reference sequence). Trimming pared 1 base from V and 6 bases from J, leaving 12 bases between. The CDR3 here is CASSLVGGVNGYTF. The CDR3 DNA follows: TGTGCCAGCAGCTTAGTCGGGGGAGTTAATGGCTACACCTTC. The full variable domain, completed using reference TRBV7-9 and TRBJ1-2, is DTGVSQNPRHKITKRGQNVTFRCDPISEHNRLYWYRQTLGQGPEFLTYFQNEAQLEKSRLLSDRFSAERPKGSFSTLEIQRTEQGDSAMYLCASSLVGGVNGYTFGSGTRLTVV.